Presented here are 22 T cell receptor beta chains from one specimen sequenced in a study of beta chain features in type 1 diabetes. TCRB transcripts that were expressed got sequenced, as all of the isolated RNA had been reverse transcribed. The protocol was immunoSEQ multiplex PCR, while the TCRdb copy is restricted to in-frame clones and leaves out a portion. The table shows 310,000 or so clones, with around 7.6% occurring only once. The specimen sequenced was central memory CD4+ T cells from blood. All receptors come from a woman younger than 35 in good health.

The chain carries TRBV11-3 and TRBJ2-1; D is unclear. V lost 1 base and J 5 bases, leaving 9 bases between the germline ends. This CDR3 comprises 14 residues. Germline V gene data show CDR1 as SGHNT and CDR2 as YENEEA. The CDR3 sequence: CASSLGRADNEQFF. The CDR3 nucleotides read TGTGCCAGCAGCTTAGGAAGGGCAGACAATGAGCAGTTCTTC.

There are a few counts of this clone. The J gene is TRBJ2-1, the V gene TRBV9, with TRBD2 matching 13 bases. V was pared by 2 bases and J by 7 bases, with 9 bases of the junction left unmatched. The CDR3 totals 17 residues. Germline V gene sequence: CDR1 SGDLS, CDR2 YYNGEE. This CDR3 reads CASSVEPGLAGYNEQFF. For the CDR3, the DNA is TGTGCCAGCAGCGTCGAGCCGGGACTAGCGGGATATAATGAGCAGTTCTTC. Variable domain in full (rest from reference TRBV9 and TRBJ2-1): DSGVTQTPKHLITATGQRVTLRCSPRSGDLSVYWYQQSLDQGLQFLIQYYNGEERAKGNILERFSAQQFPDLHSELNLSSLELGDSALYFCASSVEPGLAGYNEQFFGPGTRLTVL.

On this clone: A much larger clone lies one base from this, so it may be a read error. The chain recombines TRBV25-1 with TRBJ2-1; unclear D gene. Between the trimmed V and J ends, which lost 6 bases and 4 bases, there was a span of 4 bases. This CDR3 spans 11 amino acids. Germline-derived CDR1 and CDR2 are MGHDK and SYGVNS. The CDR3 DNA follows: TGTGCCAGCAGCCTATACAATGAGCAGTTCTTC. This encodes CASSLYNEQFF.

The J gene is TRBJ1-2, the V gene TRBV7-9; D is unresolved. V was trimmed by 6 bases and J by 8 bases, leaving 19 bases between them. The CDR3 is 14 residues long. Germline-derived CDR1 and CDR2 are SEHNR and FQNEAQ (reference sequence). The CDR3 loop is CASSSDASSWGYTF. In DNA form, the CDR3 reads TGTGCCAGCAGTAGTGATGCAAGCTCATGGGGCTACACCTTC.

This clone was found a few times. This chain connects TRBV21-1 to TRBJ2-5; TRBD1, as called in the table, went unchecked against the DNA. TRBV21-1 represents a pseudogene. This CDR3 contains 16 residues. The CDR3 protein is CASSRGDRGNQETQYF. The CDR3, as DNA: TGTGCCAGCAGCAGGGGGGACAGGGGTAACCAAGAGACCCAGTACTTC.

The V gene is TRBV6-5, the J gene TRBJ2-7; 9 bases map to TRBD2. Germline CDR1 MNHEY, CDR2 SVGAGI. The CDR3 totals 14 residues. V gave up 2 bases and J gave up 3 bases; unmatched junction bases: 2. The CDR3: CASSYRAGGYEQYF. CDR3 in DNA: TGTGCCAGCAGTTACCGAGCGGGAGGCTACGAGCAGTACTTC.

This clone appeared a few times. This chain uses TRBV5-5 with TRBJ2-4; D possibly uses TRBD1 or TRBD2 (5 bases each). CDR1 is SGHKS and CDR2 is YYEKEE in the germline V gene (reference sequence). V was pared by 5 bases and J by 0 bases, with 18 bases between. This CDR3 region has 17 residues. CDR3 DNA sequence: TGTGCCAGCAGTCGACTGGGGGTTAGATTAGCCAAAAACATTCAGTACTTC. Its translation is CASSRLGVRLAKNIQYF.

This clone appeared a few times. The chain employs TRBV28 and TRBJ2-5, with 7 nucleotides matching TRBD2. The CDR3 covers 13 residues. From germline, CDR1 is MDHEN and CDR2 SYDVKM. V lost 6 bases and J lost 7; bases outside the gene matches: 8. This CDR3 is CASRFTSGTTQYF. For the CDR3, the DNA is TGTGCCAGCAGGTTCACCAGCGGGACGACCCAGTACTTC.

The rearrangement links TRBV4-3 to TRBJ1-3; no reliable D call. CDR1 is LGHNA and CDR2 is YSLEER in the germline V gene. Trimming cost V 0 bases and J 1 base, with 7 bases left between them. CDR3 length equals 15 residues. CDR3: CASSQDRVSGNTIYF. Written as DNA, the CDR3 is TGCGCCAGCAGCCAAGATCGGGTTTCTGGAAACACCATATATTTT.

In its sample, this clone was seen a few times. The chain is built from TRBV28 and TRBJ1-1; TRBD1 aligns across 10 bases. Per the germline V gene, CDR1 is MDHEN and CDR2 is SYDVKM. V was pared by 5 bases and J by 11 bases, with 11 bases of the junction left unmatched. The CDR3 totals 14 residues. The CDR3 DNA follows: TGTGCCAGCAGTCGGACCGGGACAGGGGATAGTGCTTTCTTT. It is translated as CASSRTGTGDSAFF.

This clone came up a few times. V usage is TRBV4-1 and J usage is TRBJ1-5; weak D call: TRBD1 (5 bases). The CDR3 extends over 17 amino acids. Germline lookup yields CDR1 MGHRA and CDR2 YSYEKL. Trimming left V 6 bases short and J 5 bases short, with 23 bases between. Here the CDR3 reads CASRSRSDSYEDQPQHF. CDR3 DNA sequence: TGCGCCAGCAGATCGAGGTCTGACAGTTATGAGGATCAGCCCCAGCATTTT.

V gene TRBV6-5 combines with J gene TRBJ1-5; D might be TRBD1 (5 bases). Germline V gene data show CDR1 as MNHEY and CDR2 as SVGAGI. The V gene lost 3 bases and the J gene lost 6 bases, with 12 bases spanning the gap. This CDR3 comprises 14 residues. The DNA of the CDR3 is TGTGCCAGCAGTTATGGCAGGGCTCGTCAGCCCCAGCATTTT. The encoded protein is CASSYGRARQPQHF.

J is TRBJ1-5 and V is TRBV13, with D perhaps TRBD1 (6 bases). The germline CDR1 and CDR2 sequences are PRHDT and FYEKMQ (reference sequence). Trimming shortened V by 5 bases and J by 4 bases, and 15 bases separated the two germline ends. The CDR3 loop spans 15 amino acids. This chain's CDR3 is CASSQGPQGNQPQHF. The CDR3 coding sequence is TGTGCCAGCAGCCAAGGGCCACAGGGAAATCAGCCCCAGCATTTT.

This clone was recorded at least ten times. The chain combines TRBV7-9 with TRBJ1-1, with D unresolved. The germline V gene encodes CDR1 SEHNR and CDR2 FQNEAQ (reference sequence). CDR3 size: 13 residues. V lost 1 base and J 1 base, leaving 4 bases between the germline ends. The CDR3 loop is CASSLVPNTEAFF. The CDR3 DNA is TGTGCCAGCAGCTTAGTCCCGAACACTGAAGCTTTCTTT.

There are a few counts of this clone. The rearrangement links TRBV7-2 to TRBJ1-5, with D possibly being TRBD1 (6 bases). In germline, CDR1 is SGHTA, CDR2 FQGNSA. V lost 6 bases, J lost 2 bases, and 11 bases lay in between. The CDR3 totals 14 residues. The CDR3 DNA is TGTGCCAGCAGGTCAGGGGACGGCAATCAGCCCCAGCATTTT. Residues: CASRSGDGNQPQHF.

This clone was picked up a small number of times. The chain has TRBV7-6 and TRBJ2-5; D gene unclear. Between the trimmed V and J ends, which lost 4 bases and 6 bases, there was a span of 6 bases. This CDR3 has 11 residues. CDR1 SGHVS and CDR2 FNYEAQ come from the germline V gene. This CDR3 reads CASSSGKTQYF. The CDR3 DNA reads TGTGCCAGCAGCTCAGGAAAGACCCAGTACTTC. Full variable domain (missing parts from reference TRBV7-6 and TRBJ2-5): GAGVSQSPRYKVTKRGQDVALRCDPISGHVSLYWYRQALGQGPEFLTYFNYEAQQDKSGLPNDRFSAERPEGSISTLTIQRTEQRDSAMYRCASSSGKTQYFGPGTRLLVL.

This chain links TRBV7-8 with TRBJ2-1, with 10 bases matching TRBD2. Per germline, CDR1 SGHVS and CDR2 FQNEAQ. This CDR3 is built from 18 residues. V lost 1 base, J lost 3 bases, and 9 bases stayed unmatched. DNA for the CDR3: TGTGCCAGCAGCTTAGGGGGAAGGACTAGCGGAGTCTACAATGAGCAGTTCTTC. Protein sequence: CASSLGGRTSGVYNEQFF.

In this sample, this clone turned up a few times. This rearrangement joins TRBV5-1 to TRBJ1-1; TRBD1 matches at 9 bases. The CDR3 runs to 16 residues. V lost 2 bases and J lost 3; bases outside the gene matches: 8. Germline CDR1 is SGHRS and CDR2 is YFSETQ. CDR3 sequence: CASSFSTGGYDTEAFF. In DNA form, the CDR3 reads TGCGCCAGCAGCTTTTCAACAGGGGGCTATGACACTGAAGCTTTCTTT.

A word on this clone: Other nucleotide sequences from this sample produce the same CDR3. V usage is TRBV28 and J usage is TRBJ1-2, with TRBD1 matching over 9 bases. Losses at the gene ends were 3 bases for V and 4 bases for J; bases not matched to a gene: 3. From germline, CDR1 is MDHEN and CDR2 SYDVKM. CDR3 length equals 14 residues. CDR3 DNA: TGTGCCAGCAGTTTCGGGACAGGGAGCTATGGCTACACCTTC. Its translation is CASSFGTGSYGYTF.

The J gene is TRBJ1-1, the V gene TRBV9; D remains ambiguous. The CDR3 has 13 residues. Trimming took 3 bases from V and 6 from J, leaving 12 bases between them. Germline CDR1 SGDLS, CDR2 YYNGEE. The CDR3 DNA follows: TGTGCCAGCAGCGGATACCCTGGCGCTGAAGCTTTCTTT. It is translated as CASSGYPGAEAFF. Supplemented by reference TRBV9 and TRBJ1-1, the full variable domain reads DSGVTQTPKHLITATGQRVTLRCSPRSGDLSVYWYQQSLDQGLQFLIQYYNGEERAKGNILERFSAQQFPDLHSELNLSSLELGDSALYFCASSGYPGAEAFFGQGTRLTVV.

With respect to this clone: The sample contains more than one DNA sequence encoding this CDR3. The J gene is TRBJ2-1, the V gene TRBV19; D is ambiguous. V was pared by 2 bases and J by 7 bases, with 6 bases between. This CDR3 is built from 12 residues. Germline assignment: CDR1 LNHDA and CDR2 SQIVND (reference sequence). The CDR3: CASSIFGNEQFF. In nucleotides, the CDR3 is TGTGCCAGTAGTATATTCGGGAATGAGCAGTTCTTC.

This clone was seen many times. The V call is TRBV7-9, the J call TRBJ2-2; 9 bases match TRBD1. The germline V gene has CDR1 SEHNR and CDR2 FQNEAQ (reference sequence). This CDR3 spans 16 amino acids. V lost 5 bases, J lost 3 bases, and 7 bases stayed unmatched. The CDR3 DNA reads TGTGCCAGCAGCGCAAACAGGGGGCGGTACACCGGGGAGCTGTTTTTT. Protein product: CASSANRGRYTGELFF.